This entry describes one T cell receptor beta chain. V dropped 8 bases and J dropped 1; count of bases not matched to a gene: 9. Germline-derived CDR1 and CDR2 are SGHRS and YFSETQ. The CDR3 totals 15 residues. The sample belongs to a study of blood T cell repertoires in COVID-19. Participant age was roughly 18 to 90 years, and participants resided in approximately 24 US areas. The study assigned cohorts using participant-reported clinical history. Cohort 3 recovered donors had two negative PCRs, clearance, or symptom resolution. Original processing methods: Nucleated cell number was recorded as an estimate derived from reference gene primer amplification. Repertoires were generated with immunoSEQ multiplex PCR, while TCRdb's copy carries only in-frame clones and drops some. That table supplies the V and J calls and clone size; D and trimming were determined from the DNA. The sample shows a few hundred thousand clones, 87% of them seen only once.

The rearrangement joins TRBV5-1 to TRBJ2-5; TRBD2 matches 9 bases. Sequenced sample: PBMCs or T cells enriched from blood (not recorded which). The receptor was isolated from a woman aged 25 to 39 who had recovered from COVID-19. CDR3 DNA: TGCGCCAGTCGCGCGGGACTAGCCCCCCAAGAGACCCAGTACTTC. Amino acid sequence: CASRAGLAPQETQYF.